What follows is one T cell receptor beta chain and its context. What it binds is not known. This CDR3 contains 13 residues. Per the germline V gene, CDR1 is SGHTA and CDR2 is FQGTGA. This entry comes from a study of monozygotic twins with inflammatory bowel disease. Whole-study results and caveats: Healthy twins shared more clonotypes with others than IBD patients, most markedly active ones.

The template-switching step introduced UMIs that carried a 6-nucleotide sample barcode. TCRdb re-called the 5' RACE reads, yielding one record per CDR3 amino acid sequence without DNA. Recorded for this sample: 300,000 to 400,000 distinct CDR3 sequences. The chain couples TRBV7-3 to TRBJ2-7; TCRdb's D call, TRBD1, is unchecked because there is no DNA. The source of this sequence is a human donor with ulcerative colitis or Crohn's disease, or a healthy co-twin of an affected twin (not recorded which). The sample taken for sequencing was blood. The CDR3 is CASSLGGQNEQYF.